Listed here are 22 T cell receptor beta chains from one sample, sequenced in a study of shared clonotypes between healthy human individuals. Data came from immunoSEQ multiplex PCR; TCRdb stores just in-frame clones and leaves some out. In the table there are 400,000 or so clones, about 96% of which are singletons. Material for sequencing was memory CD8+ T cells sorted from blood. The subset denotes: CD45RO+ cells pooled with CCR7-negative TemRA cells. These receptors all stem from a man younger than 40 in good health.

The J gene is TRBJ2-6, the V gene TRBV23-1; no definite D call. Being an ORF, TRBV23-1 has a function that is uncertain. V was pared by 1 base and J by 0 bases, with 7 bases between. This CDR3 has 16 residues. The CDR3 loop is CASSQWSGSGANVLTF. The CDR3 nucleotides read TGCGCCAGCAGTCAATGGTCTGGCTCTGGGGCCAACGTCCTGACTTTC.

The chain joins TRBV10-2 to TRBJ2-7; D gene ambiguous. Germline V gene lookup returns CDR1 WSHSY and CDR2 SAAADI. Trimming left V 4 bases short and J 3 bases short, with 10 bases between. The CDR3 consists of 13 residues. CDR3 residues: CASSAPWLYEQYF. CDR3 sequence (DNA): TGCGCCAGCAGTGCCCCGTGGCTCTACGAGCAGTACTTC.

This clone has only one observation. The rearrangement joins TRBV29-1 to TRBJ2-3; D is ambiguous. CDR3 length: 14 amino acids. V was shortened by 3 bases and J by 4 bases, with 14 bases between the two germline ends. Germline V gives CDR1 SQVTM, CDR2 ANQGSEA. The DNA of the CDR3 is TGCAGCGTTGATGTCTCTAGAGGTCCAGATACGCAGTATTTT. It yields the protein CSVDVSRGPDTQYF.

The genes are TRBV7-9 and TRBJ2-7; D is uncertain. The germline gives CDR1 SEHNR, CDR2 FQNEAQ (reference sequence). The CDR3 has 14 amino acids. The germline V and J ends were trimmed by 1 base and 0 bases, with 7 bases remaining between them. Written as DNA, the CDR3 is TGTGCCAGCAGCTTAGAGGCAGGCTCCTACGAGCAGTACTTC. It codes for CASSLEAGSYEQYF.

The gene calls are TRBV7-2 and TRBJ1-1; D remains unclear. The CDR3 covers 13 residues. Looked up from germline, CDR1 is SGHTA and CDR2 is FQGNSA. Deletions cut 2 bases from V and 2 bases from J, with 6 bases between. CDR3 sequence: CASSLRINTEAFF. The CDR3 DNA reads TGTGCCAGCAGCTTACGGATAAACACTGAAGCTTTCTTT.

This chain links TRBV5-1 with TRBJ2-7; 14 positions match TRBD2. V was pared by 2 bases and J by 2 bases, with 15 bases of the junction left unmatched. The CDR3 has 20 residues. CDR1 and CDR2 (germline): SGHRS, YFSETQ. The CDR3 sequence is CASSLSGPTSGRGRPYEQYF. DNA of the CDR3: TGCGCCAGCAGCTTATCGGGCCCGACTAGCGGGAGGGGACGACCCTACGAGCAGTACTTC.

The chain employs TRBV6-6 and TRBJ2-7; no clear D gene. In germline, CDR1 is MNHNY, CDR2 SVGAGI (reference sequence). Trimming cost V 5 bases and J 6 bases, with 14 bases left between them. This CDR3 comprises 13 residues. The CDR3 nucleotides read TGTGCCAGCAGTGACACAAATAAGTTCGAGCAGTACTTC. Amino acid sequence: CASSDTNKFEQYF.

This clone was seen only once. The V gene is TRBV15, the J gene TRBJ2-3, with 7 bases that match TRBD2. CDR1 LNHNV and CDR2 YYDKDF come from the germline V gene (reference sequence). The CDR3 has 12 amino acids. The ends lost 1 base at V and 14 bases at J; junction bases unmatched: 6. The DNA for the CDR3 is TGTGCCACCAGCAGAGGCGGGGGAGGGCCGTATTTT. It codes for CATSRGGGGPYF.

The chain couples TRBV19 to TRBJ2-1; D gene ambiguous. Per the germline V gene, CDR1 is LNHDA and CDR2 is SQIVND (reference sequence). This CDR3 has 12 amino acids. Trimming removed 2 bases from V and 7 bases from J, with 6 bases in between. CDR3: CASSIQPNEQFF. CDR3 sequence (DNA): TGTGCCAGTAGTATACAGCCGAATGAGCAGTTCTTC.

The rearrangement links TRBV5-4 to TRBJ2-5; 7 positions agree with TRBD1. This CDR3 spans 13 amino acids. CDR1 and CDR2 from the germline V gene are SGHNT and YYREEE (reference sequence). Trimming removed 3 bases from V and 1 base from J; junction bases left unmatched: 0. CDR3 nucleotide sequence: TGTGCCAGCAGCTGGGACAGCCAAGAGACCCAGTACTTC. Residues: CASSWDSQETQYF.

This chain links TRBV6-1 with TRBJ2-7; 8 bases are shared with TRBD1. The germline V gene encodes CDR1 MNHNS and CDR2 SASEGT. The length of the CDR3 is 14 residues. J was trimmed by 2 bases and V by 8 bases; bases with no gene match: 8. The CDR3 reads CASHSGGRAYEQYF. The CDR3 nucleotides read TGTGCCAGCCATTCAGGGGGCAGGGCCTACGAGCAGTACTTC.

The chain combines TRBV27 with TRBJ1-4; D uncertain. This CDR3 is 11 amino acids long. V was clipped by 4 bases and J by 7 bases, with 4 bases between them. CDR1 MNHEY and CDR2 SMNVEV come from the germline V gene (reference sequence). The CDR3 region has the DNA TGTGCCAGCAGTTCGGTTGAAAAACTGTTTTTT. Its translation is CASSSVEKLFF.

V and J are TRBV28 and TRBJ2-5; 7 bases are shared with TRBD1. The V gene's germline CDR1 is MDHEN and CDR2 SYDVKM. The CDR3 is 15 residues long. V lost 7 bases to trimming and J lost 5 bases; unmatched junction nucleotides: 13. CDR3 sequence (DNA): TGTGCCAGCACCAGGGCGTCGCAGGGGGTCGAGACCCAGTACTTC. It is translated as CASTRASQGVETQYF. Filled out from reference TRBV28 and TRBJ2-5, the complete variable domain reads DVKVTQSSRYLVKRTGEKVFLECVQDMDHENMFWYRQDPGLGLRLIYFSYDVKMKEKGDIPEGYSVSREKKERFSLILESASTNQTSMYLCASTRASQGVETQYFGPGTRLLVL.

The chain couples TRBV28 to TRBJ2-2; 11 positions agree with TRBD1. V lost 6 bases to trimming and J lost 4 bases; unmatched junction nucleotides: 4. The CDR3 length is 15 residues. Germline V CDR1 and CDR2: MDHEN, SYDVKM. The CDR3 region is CASSWTGGITGELFF. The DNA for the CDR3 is TGTGCCAGCAGCTGGACAGGGGGCATCACCGGGGAGCTGTTTTTT.

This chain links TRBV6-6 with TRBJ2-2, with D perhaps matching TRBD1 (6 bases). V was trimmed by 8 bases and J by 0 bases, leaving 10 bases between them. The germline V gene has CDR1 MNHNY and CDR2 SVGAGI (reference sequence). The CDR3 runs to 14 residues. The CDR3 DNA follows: TGTGCCAGCGTGTCAGGGGCGAACACCGGGGAGCTGTTTTTT. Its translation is CASVSGANTGELFF.

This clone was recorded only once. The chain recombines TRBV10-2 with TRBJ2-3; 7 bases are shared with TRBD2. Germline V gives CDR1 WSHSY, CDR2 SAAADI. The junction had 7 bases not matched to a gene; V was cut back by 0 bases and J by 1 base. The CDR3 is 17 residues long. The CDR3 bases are TGCGCCAGCAGTGAGTCGGGAGCGGGATTACGCACAGATACGCAGTATTTT. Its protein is CASSESGAGLRTDTQYF.

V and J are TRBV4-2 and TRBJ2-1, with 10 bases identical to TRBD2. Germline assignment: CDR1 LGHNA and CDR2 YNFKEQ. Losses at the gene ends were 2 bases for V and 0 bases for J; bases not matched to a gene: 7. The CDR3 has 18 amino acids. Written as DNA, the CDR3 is TGTGCCAGCAGCCAACTAAAGAGCGGGAGGGCCTCCTACAATGAGCAGTTCTTC. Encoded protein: CASSQLKSGRASYNEQFF.

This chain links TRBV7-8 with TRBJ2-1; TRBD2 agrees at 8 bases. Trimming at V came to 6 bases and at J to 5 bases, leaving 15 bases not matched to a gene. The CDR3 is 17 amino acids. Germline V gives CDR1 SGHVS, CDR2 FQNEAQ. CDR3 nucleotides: TGTGCCAGCAGTATAGCGGGTAGCGGGATTTCTCACAATGAGCAGTTCTTC. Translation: CASSIAGSGISHNEQFF.

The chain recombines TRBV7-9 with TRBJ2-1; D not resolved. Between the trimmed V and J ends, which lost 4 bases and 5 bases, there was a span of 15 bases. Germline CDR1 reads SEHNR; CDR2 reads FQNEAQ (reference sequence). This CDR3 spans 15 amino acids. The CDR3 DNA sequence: TGTGCCAGCAGCTCCCCTTACCATTCCCACAATGAGCAGTTCTTC. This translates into CASSSPYHSHNEQFF.

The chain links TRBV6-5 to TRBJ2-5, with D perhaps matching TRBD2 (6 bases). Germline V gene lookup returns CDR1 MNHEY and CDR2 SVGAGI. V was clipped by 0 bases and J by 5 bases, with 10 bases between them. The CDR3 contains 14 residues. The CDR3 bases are TGTGCCAGCAGTTACTCGAGACTAGGGGAGACCCAGTACTTC. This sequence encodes CASSYSRLGETQYF.

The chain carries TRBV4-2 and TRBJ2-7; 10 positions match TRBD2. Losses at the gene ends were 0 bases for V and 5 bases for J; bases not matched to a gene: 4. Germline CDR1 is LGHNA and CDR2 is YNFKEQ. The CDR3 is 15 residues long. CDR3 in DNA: TGTGCCAGCAGCCAAGACAGCCTAGCGGGAGACGAGCAGTACTTC. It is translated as CASSQDSLAGDEQYF.

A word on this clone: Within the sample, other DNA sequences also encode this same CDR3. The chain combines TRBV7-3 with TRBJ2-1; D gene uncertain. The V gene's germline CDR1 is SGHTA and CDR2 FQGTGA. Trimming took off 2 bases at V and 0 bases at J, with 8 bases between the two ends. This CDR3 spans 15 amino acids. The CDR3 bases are TGTGCCAGCAGCTTAGGGCCGAGCTCCTACAATGAGCAGTTCTTC. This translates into CASSLGPSSYNEQFF. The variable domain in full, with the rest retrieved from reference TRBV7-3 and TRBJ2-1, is GAGVSQTPSNKVTEKGKYVELRCDPISGHTALYWYRQSLGQGPEFLIYFQGTGAADDSGLPNDRFFAVRPEGSVSTLKIQRTERGDSAVYLCASSLGPSSYNEQFFGPGTRLTVL.